The rows below give T cell receptor beta chains drawn from one sample of a study of T cells after yellow fever vaccination. TCRdb analysed the 5' RACE reads with MiXCR anew, one entry per CDR3 protein. The repertoire has roughly 340,000 distinct CDR3 sequences, about 4% of them found once; the top ten carry 24%. This material consisted of PBMCs, taken 5 days after the yellow fever booster vaccination. Source of these receptors: a man younger than 30 who received the YFV17D yellow fever vaccine. CDR3s include the opening cysteine and the closing phenylalanine or tryptophan. The D gene is left open where the match is weak. Rows give clone size only sometimes, using once, few, many, or a class for an expanded clone.

size | J | V | D | DNA | CDR3
few | TRBJ2-3 | TRBV4-3 | TRBD1 | TGCGCCAGCAGCCAAGTAATTTTCCGGACAGGAACAGATACGCAGTATTTT | CASSQVIFRTGTDTQYF
many | TRBJ2-6 | TRBV12-3/TRBV12-4 | NA | TGTGCAGGGGGGCATGGGGCCAACGTCCTGACTTTC | CAGGHGANVLTF
NA | TRBJ2-1 | TRBV29-1 | TRBD2 | TGCAGCGTCCCTTTCAGCGGGGGGGAAGACAATGAGCAGTTCTTC | CSVPFSGGEDNEQFF
few | TRBJ1-2 | TRBV7-9 | NA | TGTGCCAGCAGCTGGCCCGGGAGGGAACCTGGCTACACCTTC | CASSWPGREPGYTF
few | TRBJ2-2 | TRBV7-2 | NA | TGTGCCAGCAGCTTTCCAGGGGAAAGCACCGGGGAGCTGTTTTTT | CASSFPGESTGELFF
NA | TRBJ2-3 | TRBV5-6 | TRBD2 | TGTGCCAGCAGTCTGAGAGCGGGGCCAGATACGCAGTATTTT | CASSLRAGPDTQYF
many | TRBJ1-4 | TRBV18 | NA | TGTGCCAGCTCACCATCTCGTCAGGCGGCAGATAATCTGTTTTTT | CASSPSRQAADNLFF
NA | TRBJ2-3 | TRBV20-1 | TRBD2 | TGCAGTGCTAGAGATTATAGTAGCGGGGCCTCGGGCACAGATACGCAGTATTTT | CSARDYSSGASGTDTQYF
many | TRBJ1-5 | TRBV2 | NA | TGTGCCAGCAGTGAACGGACAGACAATCAGCCCCAGCATTTT | CASSERTDNQPQHF
few | TRBJ1-1 | TRBV27 | TRBD1 | TGTGCCAGCAGTCCACGGGACAGGGGGAGAGGAGAAGCTTTCTTT | CASSPRDRGRGEAFF
few | TRBJ2-7 | TRBV7-2 | NA | TGTGCCAGCAGCTTAGTTTCAGGACGGACTTACGAGCAGTACTTC | CASSLVSGRTYEQYF
few | TRBJ2-1 | TRBV29-1 | TRBD2 | TGCAGCGTTGCGACTAGCGGGGGGCCGAGCTCCTACAATGAGCAGTTCTTC | CSVATSGGPSSYNEQFF
many | TRBJ2-1 | TRBV6-5 | NA | TGTGCCAGCAGTTTACTAAGGCCACAGCTTTACAATGAGCAGTTCTTC | CASSLLRPQLYNEQFF
many | TRBJ1-1 | TRBV7-9 | NA | TGTGCCAGCAGCTTTACAGGGCTGAGCACTGAAGCTTTCTTT | CASSFTGLSTEAFF
NA | TRBJ2-3 | TRBV5-4 | NA | TGTGCCAGCAGCTCGGACCCAACAGATACGCAGTATTTT | CASSSDPTDTQYF
few | TRBJ1-1 | TRBV12-3/TRBV12-4 | NA | TGTGCCAGCAGTTTACTTCGGTACACTGAAGCTTTCTTT | CASSLLRYTEAFF
many | TRBJ2-2 | TRBV4-3 | NA | TGCGCCAGCAGCCTGGCCGAGCGGGCCGGGGAGCTGTTTTTT | CASSLAERAGELFF
many | TRBJ1-1 | TRBV5-1 | NA | TGCGCCAGCCGCTGGGGCAATTCGAACACTGAAGCTTTCTTT | CASRWGNSNTEAFF
few | TRBJ1-5 | TRBV20-1 | NA | TGCAGTGCACAGGGTTTCGGGCCCCAGCATTTT | CSAQGFGPQHF
NA | TRBJ1-6 | TRBV5-1 | NA | TGCGCCAGCAGGAATTACCCCCGGGACATCATTAATTCACCCCTCCACTTT | CASRNYPRDIINSPLHF
few | TRBJ1-1 | TRBV20-1 | TRBD1 | TGCAGTGCCCCCTCCCAGGGGGACACTGAAGCTTTCTTT | CSAPSQGDTEAFF
NA | TRBJ2-2 | TRBV20-1 | TRBD1 | TGCAGTGCTAGAGGGACAGGCACCGGGGAGCTGTTTTTT | CSARGTGTGELFF
many | TRBJ1-2 | TRBV9 | NA | TGTGCCAGCAGCGTAATGGGATCCGGCTACACCTTC | CASSVMGSGYTF
few | TRBJ1-1 | TRBV4-1 | NA | TGCGCCAGCAGCCAAGAGTCGGGAGGTCGAGGTGGGGCTTTCTTT | CASSQESGGRGGAFF
few | TRBJ2-7 | TRBV4-2 | NA | TGTGCCAGCAGCCAAGACTTCAATTACTATCAAGGAGAGCAGTACTTC | CASSQDFNYYQGEQYF
NA | TRBJ1-5 | TRBV12-3/TRBV12-4 | NA | TGTGCCAGCAGTCCCCTAGACGGCCAGGCCCAGCATTTT | CASSPLDGQAQHF
few | TRBJ1-6 | TRBV18 | NA | TGTGCCAGCTCACCACGGGTGTCCGGATCACGATTGGGCTCACCCCTCCACTTT | CASSPRVSGSRLGSPLHF
NA | TRBJ1-4 | TRBV20-1 | NA | TGCAGTTCCACGGGGACTGGAAGCTCGGCTAATGAAAAACTGTTTTTT | CSSTGTGSSANEKLFF
NA | TRBJ2-2 | TRBV7-2 | TRBD2 | TGTGCCAGCAGCCCATTAGCGGGGGTCCACACCGGGGAGCTGTTTTTT | CASSPLAGVHTGELFF
medium-sized | TRBJ2-1 | TRBV6-6 | TRBD1 | TGTGCCAGCAGCCCCTTTATATATAGGATTTCGGGCAGGGGGTCTAATGAGCAGTTCTTC | CASSPFIYRISGRGSNEQFF
NA | TRBJ2-3 | TRBV7-2 | TRBD2 | TGTGCCAGCAGCGCGGGAGGGCGGTCAGATACGCAGTATTTT | CASSAGGRSDTQYF
NA | TRBJ1-5 | TRBV21-1 | NA | TGTGCCAGCAGCAAAGCGCGCAGGGTTGGAAGCAATCAGCCCCAGCATTTT | CASSKARRVGSNQPQHF
NA | TRBJ1-2 | TRBV11-2 | TRBD1 | TGTGCCAGCAGCTCCCTCCGGAACAGGGGCGGCGGCTACACCTTC | CASSSLRNRGGGYTF
NA | TRBJ1-2 | TRBV6-5 | TRBD1 | TGTGCCAGCAGTTACTCAGAACAGGGGATCGGCTACACCTTC | CASSYSEQGIGYTF
NA | TRBJ2-5 | TRBV20-1 | TRBD1 | TGCAGTTCCCCGATCCAGGGGGTTATAGAGACCCAGTACTTC | CSSPIQGVIETQYF
few | TRBJ1-3 | TRBV19 | NA | TGTGCCAGTAGTATTATCGAGGGGTCTGGAAACACCATATATTTT | CASSIIEGSGNTIYF
NA | TRBJ1-2 | TRBV30 | NA | TGTGCCTGGAGTGTATTTCCCCGGCCTGAGAGATATGGCTACACCTTC | CAWSVFPRPERYGYTF
many | TRBJ2-5 | TRBV11-2 | NA | TGTGCCAGCAGCTTCTCCTGGGGCGCCACCCAAGAGACCCAGTACTTC | CASSFSWGATQETQYF
NA | TRBJ1-1 | TRBV27 | NA | TGTGCCAGCAGTTTATCAGACAACACTGAAGCTTTCTTT | CASSLSDNTEAFF
many | TRBJ1-1 | TRBV6-2/TRBV6-3 | TRBD1 | TGTGCCAGCGGGGACAGGGGGCGGACGACTGAAGCTTTCTTT | CASGDRGRTTEAFF
NA | TRBJ2-3 | TRBV20-1 | TRBD2 | TGCAGTGCCCCGGGACTAGCGGGTATGGATACGCAGTATTTT | CSAPGLAGMDTQYF
many | TRBJ2-5 | TRBV15 | NA | TGTGCCACCAGCAGAGGCGGTGGGGCCCAAGAGACCCAGTACTTC | CATSRGGGAQETQYF
NA | TRBJ2-3 | TRBV29-1 | NA | TGCAGCGGGGGCTTCACAGATACGCAGTATTTT | CSGGFTDTQYF
NA | TRBJ2-1 | TRBV12-3/TRBV12-4 | TRBD2 | TGTGCCAGCAGTTGGACTAGCGGGTCCGGCAGCTCCTACAATGAGCAGTTCTTC | CASSWTSGSGSSYNEQFF
NA | TRBJ2-5 | TRBV29-1 | TRBD2 | TGCAGCGCGGTACTAGCGGGAGCCCAAGAGACCCAGTACTTC | CSAVLAGAQETQYF
many | TRBJ1-1 | TRBV5-1 | NA | TGCGCCAGCAGCTTTGCGGACCCGAACACTGAAGCTTTCTTT | CASSFADPNTEAFF
NA | TRBJ2-3 | TRBV29-1 | NA | TGCAGCGTCTCTTACGGGCTAAGCACAGATACGCAGTATTTT | CSVSYGLSTDTQYF
NA | TRBJ1-3 | TRBV11-2 | TRBD1 | TGTGCCAGCAGCTTACAGTGGACAGGGATTGGAAACACCACATATTTT | CASSLQWTGIGNTTYF
many | TRBJ2-3 | TRBV6-5 | TRBD2 | TGTGCCAGCAGTTACTCGTTCGGACTAGCGGCGACAGATACGCAGTATTTT | CASSYSFGLAATDTQYF
NA | TRBJ2-1 | TRBV10-3 | NA | TGTGCCATCAGCCGGGACGACCGGTCCTACAATGAGCAGTTCTTC | CAISRDDRSYNEQFF
few | TRBJ1-5 | TRBV28 | NA | TGTGCCAGCAGTTTGTCCGGGTGGGCGCGGAATCAGCCCCAGCATTTT | CASSLSGWARNQPQHF
many | TRBJ2-3 | TRBV20-1 | NA | TGCAGTGCTGGGGATGCAGGGTTTCGGGCAGATACGCAGTATTTT | CSAGDAGFRADTQYF
NA | TRBJ2-3 | TRBV6-8 | NA | TGTGCCAGCAGTACGCAGTATTTT | CASSTQYF
NA | TRBJ1-3 | TRBV12-5 | NA | TGTGCTAGTGATGGTATTGGGAGCAGCAGCTCTGGAAACACCATATATTTT | CASDGIGSSSSGNTIYF
NA | TRBJ1-1 | TRBV6-2/TRBV6-3 | NA | TGTGCCAGCAGTTATCTGACAGGTAACACTGAAGCTTTCTTT | CASSYLTGNTEAFF
many | TRBJ1-6 | TRBV7-2 | NA | TGTGCCAGCAGCTTAGCTTCAGGGGCAGGGTCACCCCTCCACTTT | CASSLASGAGSPLHF
many | TRBJ2-7 | TRBV6-5 | NA | TGTGCCAGCAGTCGAACAGGTTTGAGCGAGCAGTACTTC | CASSRTGLSEQYF
many | TRBJ1-5 | TRBV6-2/TRBV6-3 | TRBD1 | TGTGCCAGCAGGCACTGGGTTGACAGGGGCAATCAGCCCCAGCATTTT | CASRHWVDRGNQPQHF